This is a list of T cell receptor beta chains from one sample in a study of shared clonotypes between healthy human individuals. The repertoire was sequenced with immunoSEQ multiplex PCR; TCRdb's copy has only in-frame clones and lacks some. The table records about 2 million clones, approximately 94% of them present only once. The sequenced material came from naive CD8+ T cells sorted from blood. These receptors were collected from a man between 18 and 35 years old in good health. Both conserved end residues are part of each CDR3. The order of the fields is J gene, V gene, D gene, clone size, CDR3 DNA, CDR3 protein. A D gene is named only where the DNA matches it firmly. The size of a clone is reported for some rows only, either as once, few or many, or as a class for expanded clones.

TRBJ2-1	TRBV13	.	.	TGTGCCAGCAGCTTTAATCTTGGGGGGCAGTTCTTC	CASSFNLGGQFF
TRBJ2-2	TRBV13	TRBD1	.	TGTGCCAGCAGCTTAGACCAGGGGGTTCGTGGCACCGGGGAGCTGTTTTTT	CASSLDQGVRGTGELFF
TRBJ2-7	TRBV7-9	TRBD1	.	TGTGCCAGCAGTTTCACCGACAGGGACGAGCAGTACTTC	CASSFTDRDEQYF
TRBJ2-3	TRBV4-3	TRBD2	.	TGCGCCAGCAGCCAAGACCTAGCGGGAGATATAGATACGCAGTATTTT	CASSQDLAGDIDTQYF
TRBJ1-1	TRBV19	.	.	TGTGCCAGTAGTATAGACGGTGGTGGCAGCACTGAAGCTTTCTTT	CASSIDGGGSTEAFF
TRBJ2-7	TRBV19	.	.	TGTGCCAGTAGCCCCGGGGCCCGCTACGAGCAGTACTTC	CASSPGARYEQYF
TRBJ1-2	TRBV10-2	TRBD1	.	TGCGCCAGCAGTGAGGCAGGGGGGAACTATGGCTACACCTTC	CASSEAGGNYGYTF
TRBJ1-6	TRBV10-2	.	.	TGCGCCAGCAGTGACCTCTCCTCCGCCAATTCACCCCTCCACTTT	CASSDLSSANSPLHF
TRBJ2-7	TRBV5-1	.	.	TGCGCCAGCAGTTACTTCTGGTCCTACGAGCAGTACTTC	CASSYFWSYEQYF
TRBJ1-6	TRBV7-8	.	.	TGTGCCAGCAGCTTATCAACAGAGGGCTATAATTCACCCCTCCACTTT	CASSLSTEGYNSPLHF
TRBJ2-7	TRBV5-1	.	.	TGCGCCAGCAGCTTGGAGAACAGGGCCTACGAGCAGTACTTC	CASSLENRAYEQYF
TRBJ1-2	TRBV6-1	.	.	TGTGCCAGCAGTGTACTGGGGATCGATGGCTACACCTTC	CASSVLGIDGYTF
TRBJ2-1	TRBV11-2	.	.	TGTGCCAGCAGCACAGGGAGCTATGAGCAGTTCTTC	CASSTGSYEQFF
TRBJ1-1	TRBV19	.	.	TGTGCCAGTAGTATCCTGTCGTGGGAGAACACTGAAGCTTTCTTT	CASSILSWENTEAFF
TRBJ1-1	TRBV27	.	once	TGTGCCAGCAGTTTAGGAGGCGCGAACACTGAAGCTTTCTTT	CASSLGGANTEAFF
TRBJ2-1	TRBV4-3	TRBD1	.	TGCGCCAGCAGCCAAGACCGACAGGGGACATCCTCTCAGTTCTTC	CASSQDRQGTSSQFF
TRBJ1-5	TRBV27	.	.	TGTGCCAGCAGTTTATCGGTATATCAGCCCCAGCATTTT	CASSLSVYQPQHF
TRBJ2-7	TRBV15	TRBD1	.	TGTGCCACCAGCAGCGACAGGGGCTACGAGCAGTACTTC	CATSSDRGYEQYF
TRBJ2-7	TRBV27	.	.	TGTGCCAGCAGTTTATCCCAGGGGTGGTACGAGCAGTACTTC	CASSLSQGWYEQYF
TRBJ2-1	TRBV2	TRBD1	.	TGTGCCAGCAGCGAGGGGACAGGGGTTTCCTATGAGCAGTTCTTC	CASSEGTGVSYEQFF
TRBJ2-7	TRBV2	.	.	TGTGCCAGCAGCCCCCGTGAAGTTAGCTCCTACGAGCAGTACTTC	CASSPREVSSYEQYF
TRBJ2-1	TRBV7-2	TRBD2	.	TGTGCCAGCAGCGCCCTGACTAGCGGGGGATACAATGAGCAGTTCTTC	CASSALTSGGYNEQFF
TRBJ2-1	TRBV4-1	.	.	TGCGCCAGCAGCGAGGCGGGCTTATACAATGAGCAGTTCTTC	CASSEAGLYNEQFF
TRBJ1-5	TRBV5-6	.	.	TGTGCCAGCAGCTTGGTTTCAGGGCCAGATCAGCCCCAGCATTTT	CASSLVSGPDQPQHF
TRBJ2-5	TRBV19	TRBD1	.	TGTGCCAGTACCCTGGGACAGGGGGGGAAAGAGACCCAGTACTTC	CASTLGQGGKETQYF
TRBJ2-7	TRBV7-9	TRBD2	.	TGTGCCAGCAGCCCGGGACTAGGGGCCTACGAGCAGTACTTC	CASSPGLGAYEQYF
TRBJ2-2	TRBV9	.	.	TGTGCCAGCAGCGTAAGTCGTTTAGAGGCATACACCGGGGAGCTGTTTTTT	CASSVSRLEAYTGELFF
TRBJ2-7	TRBV7-8	.	.	TGTGCCAGCAGCTCAGTGGGGTTGGGGGCCGACGAGCAGTACTTC	CASSSVGLGADEQYF
TRBJ2-5	TRBV27	.	.	TGTGCCAGCAGTTTACGGGGGGCAAAGGAGACCCAGTACTTC	CASSLRGAKETQYF
TRBJ2-7	TRBV19	TRBD1	.	TGTGCCAGTAAGCCGGGACAGGGGGCCTACGAGCAGTACTTC	CASKPGQGAYEQYF
TRBJ2-7	TRBV6-6	TRBD1	.	TGTGCCAGCAGTTACTCAGGACAGGGCTACGAGCAGTACTTC	CASSYSGQGYEQYF
TRBJ2-7	TRBV19	TRBD2	.	TGTGCCAGTAGTGTCAGCGGGGGTCCCTACGAGCAGTACTTC	CASSVSGGPYEQYF
TRBJ2-1	TRBV6-1	TRBD2	.	TGTGCCAGCAGTGACCTTCCGGGACTAGCTTACAATGAGCAGTTCTTC	CASSDLPGLAYNEQFF
TRBJ1-6	TRBV18	.	.	TGTGCCAGCTCACCACCGGGTCAGGGGTCAACACCCCTCCACTTT	CASSPPGQGSTPLHF
TRBJ2-7	TRBV10-1	.	few	TGCGCCAGCAGTGAAACCAGGACCTCCTACGAGCAGTACTTC	CASSETRTSYEQYF
TRBJ1-2	TRBV6-5	.	.	TGTGCCAGCAGTTACCACGGGGACGGGAACTATGGCTACACCTTC	CASSYHGDGNYGYTF
TRBJ2-1	TRBV4-1	.	.	TGCGCCAGCAGCCAAGATACAGGGTTCTTGGAGCAGTTCTTC	CASSQDTGFLEQFF
TRBJ1-5	TRBV7-6	.	.	TGTGCCAGCAGCTTAGGTCCAGGGAGTCAGCCCCAGCATTTT	CASSLGPGSQPQHF
TRBJ2-7	TRBV9	TRBD2	.	TGTGCCAGCAGCGTAGATGCGGGAGGAATGAGCGAGCAGTACTTC	CASSVDAGGMSEQYF
TRBJ1-5	TRBV19	TRBD1	.	TGTGCCAGCACAGGGGGCAGCAATCAGCCCCAGCATTTT	CASTGGSNQPQHF
TRBJ2-1	TRBV25-1	.	.	TGTGCCAGCAGTCCCGACAAGAGACTAGATCAGGACAATGAGCAGTTCTTC	CASSPDKRLDQDNEQFF
TRBJ1-4	TRBV27	.	.	TGTGCCAGCAGTTTATCGTTAGGGGAAAAACTGTTTTTT	CASSLSLGEKLFF
TRBJ2-5	TRBV7-4	TRBD2	.	TGTGCCAGCAGCTTGATGACAGGCGCTAGCGGGAGGGTGGAGACCCAGTACTTC	CASSLMTGASGRVETQYF
TRBJ1-1	TRBV30	TRBD1	few	TGTGCCTGGAGCCGGAGGGGGCTATACACTGAAGCTTTCTTT	CAWSRRGLYTEAFF
TRBJ2-7	TRBV7-8	TRBD2	.	TGTGCCAGCACCCAGGGAGTAGCGGGGGGCGCCTACGAGCAGTACTTC	CASTQGVAGGAYEQYF
TRBJ1-5	TRBV7-8	.	.	TGTGCCAGCAGCTTAGGGACTAGCAATCAGCCCCAGCATTTT	CASSLGTSNQPQHF
TRBJ1-5	TRBV27	TRBD1	once	TGTGCCAGCAGTTTCCACCGGACAGGGTATCAGCCCCAGCATTTT	CASSFHRTGYQPQHF
TRBJ2-5	TRBV7-6	.	.	TGTGCCAGCAGCCATAGCCTTATGTACCAAGAGACCCAGTACTTC	CASSHSLMYQETQYF
TRBJ2-1	TRBV6-1	.	.	TGTGCCAGCAGTTCCCCCTCGGGGCTATACAATGAGCAGTTCTTC	CASSSPSGLYNEQFF
TRBJ1-2	TRBV5-6	.	.	TGTGCCAGCAGCTTGGGGGGCACGGGTGGCTACACCTTC	CASSLGGTGGYTF
TRBJ1-1	TRBV27	.	.	TGTGCCAGCAGTTTAGTAGTTGGGGGTACTGAAGCTTTCTTT	CASSLVVGGTEAFF
TRBJ1-5	TRBV28	TRBD1	.	TGTGCCAGCATCACAGGGGTAGAAGGCAATCAGCCCCAGCATTTT	CASITGVEGNQPQHF
TRBJ2-2	TRBV10-1	.	once	TGCGCCAGGAAGAGGGGGCTTGGGGAGGGAAACACCGGGGAGCTGTTTTTT	CARKRGLGEGNTGELFF
TRBJ2-3	TRBV9	TRBD2	.	TGTGCCAGCAGCACCTCTAGCGGGAGGGCCCCAGATACGCAGTATTTT	CASSTSSGRAPDTQYF
TRBJ2-7	TRBV4-3	TRBD1	.	TGCGCCAGCAGCCAACTCGGGGGACAGGGGACCTACGAGCAGTACTTC	CASSQLGGQGTYEQYF
TRBJ2-2	TRBV5-4	.	.	TGTGCCAGCAGCTTGGAAGCAGGGGCGGCCACCGGGGAGCTGTTTTTT	CASSLEAGAATGELFF
TRBJ1-3	TRBV4-1	TRBD1	.	TGCGCCAGCAGCCAAGATCTTGAGGGGGCAACTGGAAACACCATATATTTT	CASSQDLEGATGNTIYF
TRBJ2-3	TRBV7-9	TRBD2	.	TGTGCCAGCAGCCACCTCCTCGGGAGGGCCCCAGATACGCAGTATTTT	CASSHLLGRAPDTQYF
TRBJ2-7	TRBV7-3	TRBD2	.	TGTGCCAGCAGCTTAAGCGGGGGGGCAAGTTACGAGCAGTACTTC	CASSLSGGASYEQYF